Described below is a single T cell receptor beta chain sequence and its context. The antigen remains unidentified. This CDR3 spans 16 amino acids. Germline trimming cut 1 base from V and 8 bases from J; bases unmatched to any gene: 11. The germline V gene has CDR1 LGHNA and CDR2 YNFKEQ. Amplification of TCR beta CDR3 regions was performed using RNA transcripts as template. RT-PCR in the first round (using the HTBI primer set) targeted the TCR CDR3. TCRdb recomputed calls from the multiplex PCR reads with MiXCR, one row per CDR3 protein. The sample includes about 420,000 distinct CDR3 sequences, more than 15% of them seen just once. This entry belongs to a study of T cells in Graves' hyperthyroidism and ophthalmopathy. The PBMCs were taken from about 9.7 ml of fresh peripheral blood. The study, taken as a whole, reports: The model anticipated ophthalmopathy a median about 7 months pre-onset.

Source material: blood. The chain recombines TRBV4-2 with TRBJ2-1; 7 positions match TRBD2. The source of this sequence is a woman aged 18-29 years with Graves' hyperthyroidism. CDR3 residues: CASSQASLQAGYEQFF. As DNA, the CDR3 is TGTGCCAGCAGCCAAGCTTCCCTTCAAGCGGGATATGAGCAGTTCTTC.